This passage covers 31 T cell receptor beta chains from one sample sequenced in a study of blood T cell repertoires in COVID-19. Sequenced by immunoSEQ multiplex PCR; TCRdb stores in-frame clones only, minus some. The data hold 85,000 to 120,000 clones, with roughly 82% observed a single time. Sequencing used peripheral blood. The receptors stem from a human donor in a cohort sampled during active COVID-19.

This rearrangement joins TRBV10-3 to TRBJ2-1, with D perhaps matching TRBD2 (6 bases). V was pared by 3 bases and J by 7 bases, with 13 bases between. The CDR3 length is 14 residues. CDR1 is ENHRY and CDR2 is SYGVKD in the germline V gene. CDR3 sequence reads: CAISDPPAGNEQFF. In DNA form, the CDR3 reads TGTGCCATCAGTGACCCTCCGGCGGGGAATGAGCAGTTCTTC.

This chain's CDR3 is CASTASPVRAQETQYF. The CDR3 DNA follows: TGTGCCAGCACCGCCTCCCCCGTAAGAGCCCAAGAGACCCAGTACTTC. The rearrangement links TRBV2 to TRBJ2-5; D ambiguous. The CDR3 is 16 amino acids. CDR1 SNHLY and CDR2 FYNNEI come from the germline V gene. Trimming pared 7 bases from V and 1 base from J, leaving 19 bases between. Full variable domain (missing parts from reference TRBV2 and TRBJ2-5): EPEVTQTPSHQVTQMGQEVILRCVPISNHLYFYWYRQILGQKVEFLVSFYNNEISEKSEIFDDQFSVERPDGSNFTLKIRSTKLEDSAMYFCASTASPVRAQETQYFGPGTRLLVL.

J is TRBJ1-5 and V is TRBV6-5, with a tentative D call TRBD1 (6 bases). V was shortened by 4 bases and J by 7 bases, with 14 bases between the two germline ends. Looked up from germline, CDR1 is MNHEY and CDR2 is SVGAGI. The CDR3 loop spans 14 amino acids. The CDR3 here is CASSWTEQSQPQHF. CDR3 sequence (DNA): TGTGCCAGCAGTTGGACAGAACAATCACAGCCCCAGCATTTT.

The CDR3: CASSRSRVNTEAFF. The DNA for the CDR3 is TGTGCCAGCAGCCGTAGCAGGGTTAACACTGAAGCTTTCTTT. This chain connects TRBV7-2 to TRBJ1-1, with a possible D match to TRBD1 (5 bases). In germline, CDR1 is SGHTA, CDR2 FQGNSA. The V gene lost 5 bases and the J gene lost 2 bases, with 12 bases spanning the gap. This CDR3 contains 14 residues.

J is TRBJ2-2 and V is TRBV11-1, with D possibly being TRBD1 (6 bases). This CDR3 contains 15 residues. With 1 base removed from V and 2 bases from J, the gap between germline ends came to 8 bases. Germline CDR1 is SGHAT and CDR2 is FQDESV (reference sequence). CDR3 DNA: TGTGCCAGCAGCTTAGAGACAGGAAACACCGGGGAGCTGTTTTTT. This encodes CASSLETGNTGELFF. Variable domain in full (rest from reference TRBV11-1 and TRBJ2-2): EAEVAQSPRYKITEKSQAVAFWCDPISGHATLYWYRQILGQGPELLVQFQDESVVDDSQLPKDRFSAERLKGVDSTLKIQPAELGDSAMYLCASSLETGNTGELFFGEGSRLTVL.

The chain joins TRBV11-1 to TRBJ2-1, with D unclear. Germline V CDR1 and CDR2: SGHAT, FQDESV (reference sequence). V lost 6 bases, J lost 1 base, and 10 bases lay in between. This CDR3 contains 14 residues. The CDR3 reads CASSFSVSYNEQFF. CDR3 bases: TGTGCCAGCAGTTTCAGTGTGTCCTACAATGAGCAGTTCTTC. Drawing the rest from reference TRBV11-1 and TRBJ2-1, the complete variable domain is EAEVAQSPRYKITEKSQAVAFWCDPISGHATLYWYRQILGQGPELLVQFQDESVVDDSQLPKDRFSAERLKGVDSTLKIQPAELGDSAMYLCASSFSVSYNEQFFGPGTRLTVL.

The V gene is TRBV5-4, the J gene TRBJ1-1; perhaps TRBD1 as D (5 bases). V was shortened by 1 base and J by 1 base, with 8 bases between the two germline ends. The CDR3 loop spans 14 amino acids. The germline gives CDR1 SGHNT, CDR2 YYREEE (reference sequence). The CDR3 loop reads CASSLKTANTEAFF. The CDR3 region has the DNA TGTGCCAGCAGCTTGAAGACAGCGAACACTGAAGCTTTCTTT.

The chain couples TRBV6-5 to TRBJ1-2, with TRBD1 matching 8 bases. This CDR3 is 13 amino acids long. J gave up 8 bases and V 8 bases, and 10 bases lay outside the gene matches. Germline-derived CDR1 and CDR2 are MNHEY and SVGAGI. For the CDR3, the DNA is TGTGCCAGCCGCTCGGACAGGGTGAGGGGCTACACCTTC. Protein product: CASRSDRVRGYTF.

The V gene is TRBV18, the J gene TRBJ2-5, with 7 bases matching TRBD1. CDR1 and CDR2 (germline): KGHSH, LQKENI. J lost 4 bases, V lost 3 bases, and 8 bases had no gene match. The length of the CDR3 is 15 residues. This CDR3 is CASSPTRQGRETQYF. CDR3 DNA: TGTGCCAGCTCACCGACGAGACAGGGAAGAGAGACCCAGTACTTC.

This sequence joins TRBV5-4 and TRBJ2-3; a weak D match, TRBD2 (5 bases). V lost 4 bases to trimming and J lost 1 base, with 16 bases between them. Germline CDR1 SGHNT, CDR2 YYREEE (reference sequence). This CDR3 has 16 amino acids. Written as DNA, the CDR3 is TGTGCCAGCAGCCTGTTGGCCGGGAAGGGCACAGATACGCAGTATTTT. Encoded protein: CASSLLAGKGTDTQYF.

The J gene is TRBJ2-7, the V gene TRBV10-2; 10 nucleotides align to TRBD2. CDR1 and CDR2 from the germline V gene are WSHSY and SAAADI. J was trimmed by 4 bases and V by 5 bases; bases with no gene match: 5. This CDR3 spans 14 amino acids. The chain's CDR3 is CASSLRTSGYEQYF. The CDR3 region has the DNA TGCGCCAGCAGTCTGCGGACTAGCGGATACGAGCAGTACTTC.

The chain has TRBV5-1 and TRBJ2-2; 8 nucleotides line up with TRBD2. J was trimmed by 4 bases and V by 0 bases; bases with no gene match: 5. Germline CDR1 and CDR2: SGHRS and YFSETQ. This CDR3 has 16 residues. The chain's CDR3 is CASSLGSGDITGELFF. The CDR3 nucleotides are TGCGCCAGCAGCTTGGGTAGCGGGGATATCACCGGGGAGCTGTTTTTT.

The chain uses TRBV18 and TRBJ1-4; 9 bases match TRBD1. V lost 5 bases to trimming and J lost 8 bases; unmatched junction nucleotides: 6. The CDR3 covers 14 residues. Germline CDR1 and CDR2: KGHSH and LQKENI. The CDR3 spells CASSLTGGDEKLFF. The CDR3 nucleotides are TGTGCCAGCTCATTAACAGGGGGCGACGAAAAACTGTTTTTT.

The chain recombines TRBV6-2 or TRBV6-3 with TRBJ1-5; D remains unclear. Germline CDR1 reads MNHEY; CDR2 reads SVGEGT. This CDR3 region has 16 residues. Trimming cost V 2 bases and J 6 bases, with 17 bases left between them. The CDR3 DNA reads TGTGCCAGCAGTTACGGCATGCCCCGGGTCGGTCAGCCCCAGCATTTT. Translated, it gives CASSYGMPRVGQPQHF.

The chain couples TRBV6-2 or TRBV6-3 to TRBJ2-1; 8 nucleotides line up with TRBD2. There are 17 residues in the CDR3. CDR1 and CDR2 (germline): MNHEY, SVGEGT. Trimming cost V 6 bases and J 3 bases; bases outside gene matches: 13. This chain's CDR3 is CASSSNPGGVDYNEQFF. CDR3 sequence (DNA): TGTGCCAGCAGCAGCAACCCCGGGGGGGTCGACTACAATGAGCAGTTCTTC.

This clone is a singleton in its sample. The genes are TRBV5-1 and TRBJ1-1, with a tentative D call TRBD1 (5 bases). The CDR3 is made up of 14 amino acids. The V gene's germline CDR1 is SGHRS and CDR2 YFSETQ. Trimming took 4 bases from V and 3 from J, leaving 13 bases between them. The CDR3 reads CASSLGTGDTEAFF. The CDR3, as DNA: TGCGCCAGCAGCCTGGGGACGGGGGACACTGAAGCTTTCTTT. The full variable domain, completed using reference TRBV5-1 and TRBJ1-1, is KAGVTQTPRYLIKTRGQQVTLSCSPISGHRSVSWYQQTPGQGLQFLFEYFSETQRNKGNFPGRFSGRQFSNSRSEMNVSTLELGDSALYLCASSLGTGDTEAFFGQGTRLTVV.

The chain recombines TRBV7-2 with TRBJ1-2; maybe TRBD1 (6 bases). With 1 base removed from V and 6 bases from J, the gap between germline ends came to 9 bases. CDR3 length: 13 amino acids. Germline loops: CDR1 SGHTA, CDR2 FQGNSA. DNA of the CDR3: TGTGCCAGCAGCTTAGTACAGGGCGATGGCTACACCTTC. Residues: CASSLVQGDGYTF. The whole variable domain, remainder taken from reference TRBV7-2 and TRBJ1-2, is GAGVSQSPSNKVTEKGKDVELRCDPISGHTALYWYRQSLGQGLEFLIYFQGNSAPDKSGLPSDRFSAERTGGSVSTLTIQRTQQEDSAVYLCASSLVQGDGYTFGSGTRLTVV.

This clone has more than one count but fewer than ten. The rearrangement links TRBV2 to TRBJ1-3; D is unresolved. Germline CDR1 and CDR2: SNHLY and FYNNEI. Trimming pared 0 bases from V and 4 bases from J, leaving 13 bases between. The CDR3 has 16 residues. CDR3: CASSEALPGSGNTIYF. In DNA form, the CDR3 reads TGTGCCAGCAGTGAAGCGCTTCCAGGCTCCGGAAACACCATATATTTT.

The chain couples TRBV18 to TRBJ1-3; no clear D. Trimming removed 3 bases at V and 4 bases at J, with 13 bases between. Germline V CDR1 and CDR2: KGHSH, LQKENI. The CDR3 has 15 residues. CDR3 protein: CASSPNSKPGNTIYF. DNA for the CDR3: TGTGCCAGCTCACCCAACTCGAAGCCAGGAAACACCATATATTTT.

This rearrangement joins TRBV9 to TRBJ1-4; D gene uncertain. V was cut by 0 bases and J by 0 bases, with 3 bases left in between. The CDR3 runs 14 residues. CDR1 and CDR2 from the germline V gene are SGDLS and YYNGEE. Written as DNA, the CDR3 is TGTGCCAGCAGCGTAGGTACAACTAATGAAAAACTGTTTTTT. Amino acid sequence: CASSVGTTNEKLFF.

There are a few counts of this clone. The genes are TRBV28 and TRBJ1-5, with unresolved D. Germline values: CDR1 MDHEN, CDR2 SYDVKM. The CDR3 has 14 residues. Trimming left V 1 base short and J 4 bases short, with 8 bases between. The CDR3 loop is CASSLLAGNQPQHF. CDR3 nucleotides: TGTGCCAGCAGTTTATTGGCGGGGAATCAGCCCCAGCATTTT.

The rearrangement joins TRBV5-1 to TRBJ2-3; D call uncertain. Germline lookup yields CDR1 SGHRS and CDR2 YFSETQ. This CDR3 has 16 residues. V was pared by 1 base and J by 2 bases, with 14 bases between. This chain's CDR3 is CASSLQATPSTDTQYF. The CDR3 region has the DNA TGCGCCAGCAGCTTGCAGGCTACCCCATCCACAGATACGCAGTATTTT.

This rearrangement joins TRBV5-1 to TRBJ2-2, with a tentative D call TRBD1 (5 bases). The CDR3 sequence is 16 residues long. Germline V lookup: CDR1 SGHRS, CDR2 YFSETQ. Trimming pared 2 bases from V and 5 bases from J, leaving 16 bases between. The DNA of the CDR3 is TGCGCCAGCAGCTTAAGAGGCAGGGCTCTGACCGGGGAGCTGTTTTTT. It specifies CASSLRGRALTGELFF. Complete variable domain (other parts from reference TRBV5-1 and TRBJ2-2): KAGVTQTPRYLIKTRGQQVTLSCSPISGHRSVSWYQQTPGQGLQFLFEYFSETQRNKGNFPGRFSGRQFSNSRSEMNVSTLELGDSALYLCASSLRGRALTGELFFGEGSRLTVL.

The chain joins TRBV28 to TRBJ1-1; 7 bases line up with TRBD1. The junction had 6 bases not matched to a gene; V was cut back by 1 base and J by 4 bases. The germline gives CDR1 MDHEN, CDR2 SYDVKM. The CDR3 runs 15 residues. The CDR3 loop reads CASSLSQGLGTEAFF. In DNA form, the CDR3 reads TGTGCCAGCAGTTTATCACAGGGGCTGGGCACTGAAGCTTTCTTT.

The rearrangement links TRBV9 to TRBJ1-1; D is ambiguous. Germline-derived CDR1 and CDR2 are SGDLS and YYNGEE. The CDR3 runs to 18 residues. V was cut by 0 bases and J by 0 bases, with 18 bases left in between. Written as DNA, the CDR3 is TGTGCCAGCAGCGTAGGGCCGGGAAAGACAAGGGTGAACACTGAAGCTTTCTTT. Translating it yields CASSVGPGKTRVNTEAFF. The full variable domain, with the rest looked up from reference TRBV9 and TRBJ1-1, is DSGVTQTPKHLITATGQRVTLRCSPRSGDLSVYWYQQSLDQGLQFLIQYYNGEERAKGNILERFSAQQFPDLHSELNLSSLELGDSALYFCASSVGPGKTRVNTEAFFGQGTRLTVV.

V is TRBV9 and J is TRBJ2-1, with TRBD1 matching over 11 bases. With V trimmed by 0 bases and J by 14 bases, 4 bases remained unmatched. CDR3 length: 13 residues. Looked up from germline, CDR1 is SGDLS and CDR2 is YYNGEE. The CDR3 region has the DNA TGTGCCAGCAGCGTAGCTGGGGGACAGGGGGAGTTCTTC. Translated: CASSVAGGQGEFF.

The CDR3 bases are TGTGCCAGTAGTATGGGGCGGACAGGGTACGAGCAGTACTTC. Translation gives CASSMGRTGYEQYF. The rearrangement joins TRBV19 to TRBJ2-7; 8 positions agree with TRBD1. Trimming cost V 3 bases and J 4 bases; bases outside gene matches: 5. The CDR3 runs to 14 residues. Germline CDR1 and CDR2: LNHDA and SQIVND (reference sequence).

The chain has TRBV12-3 or TRBV12-4 and TRBJ2-7; 8 bases fit TRBD1. The CDR3 length is 12 residues. Germline trimming cut 7 bases from V and 4 bases from J; bases unmatched to any gene: 3. The CDR3 DNA reads as TGTGCCAGCACTGGACAGGGTTACGAGCAGTACTTC. Its translation: CASTGQGYEQYF.

The gene calls are TRBV7-3 and TRBJ2-1, with 9 bases that match TRBD1. With V trimmed by 1 base and J by 3 bases, 1 base remained unmatched. The CDR3 runs 15 residues. Germline assignment: CDR1 SGHTA and CDR2 FQGTGA. The CDR3 spells CASSLMGQGYNEQFF. CDR3 DNA sequence: TGTGCCAGCAGCTTAATGGGACAGGGCTACAATGAGCAGTTCTTC.

This clone was picked up one time. The chain carries TRBV6-4 and TRBJ1-3, with D tentatively TRBD1 (6 bases). The CDR3 length is 14 residues. V lost 2 bases to trimming and J lost 2 bases, with 7 bases between them. CDR1 and CDR2 (germline): MRHNA, SNTAGT. The CDR3 sequence is CASSDQGPGNTIYF. CDR3 in DNA: TGTGCCAGCAGTGACCAGGGGCCTGGAAACACCATATATTTT.

The chain links TRBV5-6 to TRBJ2-7; the match to TRBD1 covers 7 bases. CDR1 and CDR2 (germline): SGHDT, YYEEEE. The CDR3 has 15 residues. V lost 3 bases to trimming and J lost 0 bases; unmatched junction nucleotides: 6. CDR3 bases: TGTGCCAGCAGCTCAGCGACAGGGATCTCCTACGAGCAGTACTTC. Its translation is CASSSATGISYEQYF.